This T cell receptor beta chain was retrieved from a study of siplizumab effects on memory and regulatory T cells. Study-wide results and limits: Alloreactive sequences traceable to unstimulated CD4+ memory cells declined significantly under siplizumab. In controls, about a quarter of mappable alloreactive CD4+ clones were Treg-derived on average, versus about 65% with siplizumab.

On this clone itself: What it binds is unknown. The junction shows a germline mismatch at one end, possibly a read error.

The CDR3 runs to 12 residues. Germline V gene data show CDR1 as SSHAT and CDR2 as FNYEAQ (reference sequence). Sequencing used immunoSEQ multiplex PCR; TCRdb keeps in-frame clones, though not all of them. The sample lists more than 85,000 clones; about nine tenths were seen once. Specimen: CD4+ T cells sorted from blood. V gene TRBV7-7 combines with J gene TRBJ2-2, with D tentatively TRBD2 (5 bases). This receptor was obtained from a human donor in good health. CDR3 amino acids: CASSPGIGELFF. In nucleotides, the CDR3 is TGTGCTAGCAGCCCGGGAATCGGGGAGCTGTTTTTT. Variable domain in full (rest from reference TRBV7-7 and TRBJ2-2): GAGVSQSPRYKVTKRGQDVTLRCDPISSHATLYWYQQALGQGPEFLTYFNYEAQPDKSGLPSDRFSAERPEGSISTLTIQRTEQRDSAMYRCASSPGIGELFFGEGSRLTVL.